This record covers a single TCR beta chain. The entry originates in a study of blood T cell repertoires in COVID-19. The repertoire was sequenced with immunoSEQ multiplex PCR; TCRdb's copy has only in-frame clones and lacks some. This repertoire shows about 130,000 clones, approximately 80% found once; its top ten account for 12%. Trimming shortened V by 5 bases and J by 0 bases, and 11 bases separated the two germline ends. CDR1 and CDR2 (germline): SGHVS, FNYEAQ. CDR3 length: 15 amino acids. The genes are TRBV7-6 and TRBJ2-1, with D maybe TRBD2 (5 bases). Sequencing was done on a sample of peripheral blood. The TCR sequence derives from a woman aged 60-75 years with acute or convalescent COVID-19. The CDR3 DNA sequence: TGTGCCAGCAGCGCTATAGGGAGCTCCTACAATGAGCAGTTCTTC. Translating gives CASSAIGSSYNEQFF.